Below are 9 T cell receptor beta chains sequenced from a single sample in a study of cytomegalovirus exposure and HLA in healthy donors (dated by TCRdb to the late 2010s). The method behind the library was the immunoSEQ multiplex PCR assay. A mixture of 60 forward primers for TCR Vbeta segments and 13 reverse primers for TCR Jbeta segments was used in the multiplex PCR. The clones in this table, taken by TCRdb from immuneACCESS, are in-frame only. Not every clone is retained; where verified, under half of the shortfall comes from an unresolved V gene, and the cause of the rest is unknown. Within this sample are about 130,000 clones, with around 84% of them counted one time only. 2.5% to 3% of the sample is held by the ten biggest clonotypes. Sequenced sample: PBMCs. The source of these receptors is a woman in her late teens or twenties in good health and CMV-seropositive.

The V call is TRBV7-5, the J call TRBJ1-6. TRBV7-5 is described as a pseudogene. This CDR3 is 13 amino acids long. The CDR3 here is CVRSPGGSSPLHF. Here the CDR3 DNA reads TGTGTCAGAAGTCCAGGAGGGAGTTCACCCCTCCACTTT.

The rearrangement links TRBV27 to TRBJ1-6; 9 bases agree with TRBD1. The germline V gene has CDR1 MNHEY and CDR2 SMNVEV (reference sequence). V was clipped by 3 bases and J by 10 bases; unmatched bases: 4. The CDR3 loop spans 14 amino acids. The CDR3 DNA sequence: TGTGCCAGCAGTTTGGGGACAGGGTACTCACCCCTCCACTTT. Amino acids: CASSLGTGYSPLHF.

The chain recombines TRBV11-2 with TRBJ2-1, with D perhaps matching TRBD2 (6 bases). CDR1 and CDR2 from the germline V gene are SGHAT and FQNNGV. The germline V and J ends were trimmed by 0 bases and 8 bases, with 8 bases remaining between them. The CDR3 runs 13 residues. The CDR3 sequence is CASSLEGGDEQFF. The CDR3 DNA is TGTGCCAGCAGCTTAGAAGGCGGGGATGAGCAGTTCTTC. Filled out from reference TRBV11-2 and TRBJ2-1, the complete variable domain reads EAGVAQSPRYKIIEKRQSVAFWCNPISGHATLYWYQQILGQGPKLLIQFQNNGVVDDSQLPKDRFSAERLKGVDSTLKIQPAKLEDSAVYLCASSLEGGDEQFFGPGTRLTVL.

This clone was observed once. The chain carries TRBV10-3 and TRBJ2-1; possibly TRBD2 for D (6 bases). The V gene lost 4 bases and the J gene lost 9 bases, with 16 bases spanning the gap. Germline-derived CDR1 and CDR2 are ENHRY and SYGVKD. The CDR3 sequence is 14 residues long. The CDR3 DNA sequence: TGTGCCATCAGTGGCCAAGGGACTGGAGGTGAGCAGTTCTTC. It is translated as CAISGQGTGGEQFF.

The J gene is TRBJ1-4, the V gene TRBV6-5, with D tentatively TRBD1 (6 bases). The length of the CDR3 is 12 residues. V was clipped by 6 bases and J by 8 bases, with 10 bases between them. Germline loops: CDR1 MNHEY, CDR2 SVGAGI. The CDR3: CASSPDREKLFF. CDR3 DNA sequence: TGTGCCAGCAGCCCAGACAGGGAAAAACTGTTTTTT.

The V and J genes are TRBV6-6 and TRBJ1-2; the D is unclear. The CDR3 runs 14 residues. The germline V gene has CDR1 MNHNY and CDR2 SVGAGI (reference sequence). V lost 4 bases to trimming and J lost 4 bases, with 13 bases between them. CDR3 DNA sequence: TGTGCCAGCAGTTCCCCCCGGGGAGGCTATGGCTACACCTTC. Protein product: CASSSPRGGYGYTF.

This chain connects TRBV7-9 to TRBJ1-1, with a weak D call TRBD1 (5 bases). Germline values: CDR1 SEHNR, CDR2 FQNEAQ (reference sequence). V lost 5 bases and J lost 3, with 10 bases in between. The CDR3 covers 13 residues. DNA of the CDR3: TGTGCCAGCAGCCTGGACACATACACTGAAGCTTTCTTT. It encodes CASSLDTYTEAFF.

J is TRBJ1-2 and V is TRBV27; possible D gene TRBD1, 5 bases. The CDR3 has 12 amino acids. Germline-derived CDR1 and CDR2 are MNHEY and SMNVEV (reference sequence). The ends were cut back, 6 bases at V and 8 bases at J, with 13 bases in the middle. Here the CDR3 DNA reads TGTGCCAGCAGCGCCAGCGGGGACGGCTACACCTTC. It translates to CASSASGDGYTF.

The chain combines TRBV6-1 with TRBJ2-3; possibly TRBD2 for D (5 bases). Trimming stripped 3 bases from V and 5 bases from J, with 12 bases between. Germline V gives CDR1 MNHNS, CDR2 SASEGT. This CDR3 region has 14 residues. CDR3 sequence reads: CASSDVGVGDTQYF. CDR3 DNA: TGTGCCAGCAGTGACGTCGGGGTGGGAGATACGCAGTATTTT.